This is a list of T cell receptor beta chains from one sample in a study of CD8+CD57+ T cells in acquired aplastic anemia. MiXCR was run by TCRdb on the reads, yielding one entry per CDR3 protein. Of approximately 130,000 distinct CDR3 sequences listed, 30% to 45% were seen once; the top ten hold under 3%. Sequencing was carried out using sorted CD4+, CD8+, or CD8+CD57+ T cells (not recorded which) from PBMCs. These receptors all come from a human donor with aplastic anemia. Each CDR3 is given with its conserved first and last residue. Each record gives: clone size, J gene, V gene, D gene, CDR3 DNA, CDR3 protein. A D gene is named only where the DNA matches it firmly. Part of the rows lack a size; the others show once, few, many or a class for expanded clones.

abundance: -
j_gene: TRBJ1-1
v_gene: TRBV19
d_gene: TRBD1
CDR3nt: TGTGCCAGTACCGACCGGACAGGGGGCAGGGCTGAAGCTTTCTTT
CDR3aa: CASTDRTGGRAEAFF

abundance: once
j_gene: TRBJ1-4
v_gene: TRBV12-3/TRBV12-4
d_gene: -
CDR3nt: TGTGCCATACGTGGGGAAAAACTGTTTTTT
CDR3aa: CAIRGEKLFF

abundance: -
j_gene: TRBJ1-3
v_gene: TRBV9
d_gene: -
CDR3nt: TGTGCCAGCAGCGATGGACTAGCGGGGGGCCGGGACACCATATATTTT
CDR3aa: CASSDGLAGGRDTIYF

abundance: many
j_gene: TRBJ1-1
v_gene: TRBV19
d_gene: -
CDR3nt: TGTGCCAGTAGTATCCCGGGCCGGAACACTGAAGCTTTCTTT
CDR3aa: CASSIPGRNTEAFF

abundance: many
j_gene: TRBJ1-2
v_gene: TRBV6-1
d_gene: TRBD1
CDR3nt: TGTGCCAGCAGGACAGCCGGGACAGCCCATGGCTACACCTTC
CDR3aa: CASRTAGTAHGYTF

abundance: -
j_gene: TRBJ1-1
v_gene: TRBV6-5
d_gene: -
CDR3nt: TGTGCCAGCAGTTACACAAGGGGGACTGGAGCTTTCTTT
CDR3aa: CASSYTRGTGAFF

abundance: few
j_gene: TRBJ1-1
v_gene: TRBV11-2
d_gene: -
CDR3nt: TGTGCCAGCAGGCTAGCAGAGAACACTGAAGCTTTCTTT
CDR3aa: CASRLAENTEAFF

abundance: many
j_gene: TRBJ2-1
v_gene: TRBV5-6
d_gene: TRBD1
CDR3nt: TGTGCCAGCAGCTCGCCACAGGGCCGACAGGGAAATGAGCAGTTCTTC
CDR3aa: CASSSPQGRQGNEQFF

abundance: -
j_gene: TRBJ2-5
v_gene: TRBV19
d_gene: -
CDR3nt: TGTGCCAGTAGTTTGGGGGGGCGACAGTACTTC
CDR3aa: CASSLGGRQYF

abundance: many
j_gene: TRBJ2-1
v_gene: TRBV19
d_gene: -
CDR3nt: TGTGCCAGTAGTATATCGGGGGTATCGTCGAATGAGCAGTTCTTC
CDR3aa: CASSISGVSSNEQFF

abundance: many
j_gene: TRBJ2-1
v_gene: TRBV20-1
d_gene: TRBD1
CDR3nt: TGCAGTGCTAGAGATCCCGGGACAGGGGGCATCAATGAGCAGTTCTTC
CDR3aa: CSARDPGTGGINEQFF

abundance: many
j_gene: TRBJ1-4
v_gene: TRBV20-1
d_gene: -
CDR3nt: TGCAGTGCTAGAGTCCCGGGGACGCCCACGAGGGAAAAACTGTTTTTT
CDR3aa: CSARVPGTPTREKLFF

abundance: -
j_gene: TRBJ1-2
v_gene: TRBV28
d_gene: -
CDR3nt: TGTGCCAGCAGCTTTATTGGGGGTGGGGGGAACTATGGCTACACCTTC
CDR3aa: CASSFIGGGGNYGYTF

abundance: many
j_gene: TRBJ2-7
v_gene: TRBV6-5
d_gene: TRBD1
CDR3nt: TGTGCCAGCAGTTACTCCGGGACAGGGTCAACGTTGGACTTC
CDR3aa: CASSYSGTGSTLDF

abundance: many
j_gene: TRBJ1-1
v_gene: TRBV20-1
d_gene: -
CDR3nt: TGCAGTGCTAGAGTACGGGTTGTCACCCCTGAAGCTTTCTTT
CDR3aa: CSARVRVVTPEAFF

abundance: -
j_gene: TRBJ2-5
v_gene: TRBV20-1
d_gene: TRBD1
CDR3nt: TGCAGTGCTCCGGACAGGCCTTACCAAGAGACCCAGTACTTC
CDR3aa: CSAPDRPYQETQYF

abundance: -
j_gene: TRBJ2-7
v_gene: TRBV20-1
d_gene: TRBD1
CDR3nt: TGCAGTGCTAGTCGAGGACAGGGTACTACGGGGCAGTACTTC
CDR3aa: CSASRGQGTTGQYF

abundance: many
j_gene: TRBJ2-2
v_gene: TRBV9
d_gene: -
CDR3nt: TGTGCCAGCAGCGTAACAGGCAACACCGGGGAGCTGTTTTTT
CDR3aa: CASSVTGNTGELFF

abundance: -
j_gene: TRBJ2-7
v_gene: TRBV11-1
d_gene: TRBD1
CDR3nt: TGTGCCAGCAGCCGCCCGCCGGTCCGGGACAGGGGTTGCGAGCAGTACTTC
CDR3aa: CASSRPPVRDRGCEQYF

abundance: -
j_gene: TRBJ2-5
v_gene: TRBV7-9
d_gene: -
CDR3nt: TGTGCCAGCAGTCCGATTCGGGAAGAGACCCAGTACTTC
CDR3aa: CASSPIREETQYF

abundance: many
j_gene: TRBJ2-4
v_gene: TRBV7-2
d_gene: -
CDR3nt: TGTGCCAGCAGCTTAGGTCTTATTCAGTACTTC
CDR3aa: CASSLGLIQYF

abundance: many
j_gene: TRBJ2-3
v_gene: TRBV11-2
d_gene: -
CDR3nt: TGTGCCAGCAGCTTAGATCCCGGTAGGGAAACAGATACGCAGTATTTT
CDR3aa: CASSLDPGRETDTQYF

abundance: -
j_gene: TRBJ1-1
v_gene: TRBV2
d_gene: -
CDR3nt: TGTGCCAGCAGTGATTTTTGGAGGACTGAAGCTTTCTTT
CDR3aa: CASSDFWRTEAFF

abundance: many
j_gene: TRBJ2-3
v_gene: TRBV4-1
d_gene: TRBD2
CDR3nt: TGCGCCAGCAGCCAAGATTTCAAGCGGGGAGGCACAGATACGCAGTATTTT
CDR3aa: CASSQDFKRGGTDTQYF

abundance: -
j_gene: TRBJ2-1
v_gene: TRBV29-1
d_gene: -
CDR3nt: TGCAGCGTTGGGGAAGGGGGAAGGTTCTTC
CDR3aa: CSVGEGGRFF

abundance: few
j_gene: TRBJ1-1
v_gene: TRBV19
d_gene: -
CDR3nt: TGTGCCAGTACTCAGGGATCGAACACTGAAGCTTTCTTT
CDR3aa: CASTQGSNTEAFF

abundance: once
j_gene: TRBJ2-2
v_gene: TRBV19
d_gene: -
CDR3nt: TGTGCCAGTAGTATGGGAAGGGGGACCGGGGAGCTGTTTTTT
CDR3aa: CASSMGRGTGELFF

abundance: many
j_gene: TRBJ1-5
v_gene: TRBV5-6
d_gene: TRBD1
CDR3nt: TGTGCCAGCAGCAGATGGACAGGGGTTCGGGGCAATCAGCCCCAGCATTTT
CDR3aa: CASSRWTGVRGNQPQHF

abundance: many
j_gene: TRBJ2-2
v_gene: TRBV25-1
d_gene: -
CDR3nt: TGTGCCAGCAGTGAAACCGACAGGACGGCGACCGGGGAGCTGTTTTTT
CDR3aa: CASSETDRTATGELFF